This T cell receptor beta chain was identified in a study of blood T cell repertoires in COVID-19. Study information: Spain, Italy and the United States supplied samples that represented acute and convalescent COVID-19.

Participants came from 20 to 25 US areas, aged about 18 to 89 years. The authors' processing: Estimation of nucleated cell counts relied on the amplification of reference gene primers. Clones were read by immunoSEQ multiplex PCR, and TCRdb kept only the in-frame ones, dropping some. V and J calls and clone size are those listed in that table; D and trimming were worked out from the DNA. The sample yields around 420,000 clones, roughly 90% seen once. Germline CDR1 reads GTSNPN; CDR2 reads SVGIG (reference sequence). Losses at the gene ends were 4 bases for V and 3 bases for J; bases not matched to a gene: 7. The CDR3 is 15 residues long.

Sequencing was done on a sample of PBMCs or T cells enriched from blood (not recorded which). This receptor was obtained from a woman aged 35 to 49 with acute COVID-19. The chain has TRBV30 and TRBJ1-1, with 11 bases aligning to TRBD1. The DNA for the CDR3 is TGTGCCTGGACCGGGACAGGGGGTTGGGACACTGAAGCTTTCTTT. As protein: CAWTGTGGWDTEAFF.